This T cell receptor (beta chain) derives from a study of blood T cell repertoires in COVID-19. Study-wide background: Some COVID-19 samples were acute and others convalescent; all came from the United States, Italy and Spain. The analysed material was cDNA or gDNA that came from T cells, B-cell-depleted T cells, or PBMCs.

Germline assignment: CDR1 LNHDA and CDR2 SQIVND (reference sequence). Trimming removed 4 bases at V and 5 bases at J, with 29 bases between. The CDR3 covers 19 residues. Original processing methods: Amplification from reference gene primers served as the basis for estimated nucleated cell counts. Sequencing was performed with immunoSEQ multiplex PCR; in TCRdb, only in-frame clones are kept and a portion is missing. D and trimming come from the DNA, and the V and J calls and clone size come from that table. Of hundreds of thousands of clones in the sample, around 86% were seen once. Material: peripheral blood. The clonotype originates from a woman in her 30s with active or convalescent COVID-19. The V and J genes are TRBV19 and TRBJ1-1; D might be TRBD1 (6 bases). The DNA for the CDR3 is TGTGCCAGTAGTACCCTACTGAGGGGGAGGGGAGGAATAAGTACTGAAGCTTTCTTT. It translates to CASSTLLRGRGGISTEAFF. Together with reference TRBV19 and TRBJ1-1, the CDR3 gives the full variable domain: DGGITQSPKYLFRKEGQNVTLSCEQNLNHDAMYWYRQDPGQGLRLIYYSQIVNDFQKGDIAEGYSVSREKKESFPLTVTSAQKNPTAFYLCASSTLLRGRGGISTEAFFGQGTRLTVV.